This T cell receptor (beta chain) was sequenced during a study of cytomegalovirus exposure and HLA in healthy donors. General study findings and limits: With DRB1 most and HLA-C fewest, TCR association rates differed between HLA loci in a later analysis. Later analysis identified several of the most significant clusters that appeared linked to common viral pathogens.

V was pared by 2 bases and J by 4 bases, with 11 bases of the junction left unmatched. Germline V gene data show CDR1 as MNHEY and CDR2 as SMNVEV (reference sequence). The CDR3 extends over 18 amino acids. 13 Jbeta primers and 60 Vbeta primers were used for the PCR. Only in-frame clones appear in the TCRdb table, and some are missing; sequencing was by immunoSEQ multiplex PCR. The table records 160,000 or so clones, 82% of them present only once. Note on this clone: No antigen is known for it.

The clonotype was recovered from a woman in her 50s in good health and CMV-seropositive. The chain links TRBV27 to TRBJ1-4; 9 bases fit TRBD1. Material for sequencing was PBMCs. In DNA, the CDR3 is TGTGCCAGCAGTTTAAAGTTCCACGGGACAGGGATTAATGAAAAACTGTTTTTT. Translated, it gives CASSLKFHGTGINEKLFF.